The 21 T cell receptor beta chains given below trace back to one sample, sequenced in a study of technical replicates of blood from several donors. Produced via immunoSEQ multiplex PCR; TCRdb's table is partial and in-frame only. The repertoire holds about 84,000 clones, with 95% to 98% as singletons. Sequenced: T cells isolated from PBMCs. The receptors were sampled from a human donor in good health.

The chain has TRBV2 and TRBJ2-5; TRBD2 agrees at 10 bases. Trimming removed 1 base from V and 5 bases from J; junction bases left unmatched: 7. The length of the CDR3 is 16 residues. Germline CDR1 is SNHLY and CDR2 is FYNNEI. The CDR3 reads CASSEVASGSYETQYF. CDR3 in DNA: TGTGCCAGCAGTGAAGTCGCTAGCGGGAGTTATGAGACCCAGTACTTC.

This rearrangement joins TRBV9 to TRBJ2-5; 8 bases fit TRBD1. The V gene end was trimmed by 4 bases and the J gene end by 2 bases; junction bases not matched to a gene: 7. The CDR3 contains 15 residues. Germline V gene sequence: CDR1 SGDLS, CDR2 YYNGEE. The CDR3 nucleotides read TGTGCCAGCAGCCGCAGGGACAGGACGCAAGAGACCCAGTACTTC. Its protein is CASSRRDRTQETQYF.

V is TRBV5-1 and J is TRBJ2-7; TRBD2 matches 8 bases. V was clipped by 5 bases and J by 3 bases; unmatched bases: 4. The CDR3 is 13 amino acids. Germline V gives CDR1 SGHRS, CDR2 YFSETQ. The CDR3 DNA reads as TGCGCCAGCAGAGGGACTAGTATCTACGAGCAGTACTTC. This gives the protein CASRGTSIYEQYF.

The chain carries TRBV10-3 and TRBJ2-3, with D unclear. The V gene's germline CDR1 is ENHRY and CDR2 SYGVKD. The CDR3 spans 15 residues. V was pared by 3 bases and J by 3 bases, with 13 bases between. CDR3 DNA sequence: TGTGCCATCAGTGATGGCGGTGCTGTTACAGATACGCAGTATTTT. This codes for CAISDGGAVTDTQYF.

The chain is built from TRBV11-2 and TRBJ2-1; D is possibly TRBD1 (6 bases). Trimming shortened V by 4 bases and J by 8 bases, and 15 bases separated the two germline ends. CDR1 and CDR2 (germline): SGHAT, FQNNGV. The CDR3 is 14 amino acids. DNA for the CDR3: TGTGCCAGCAGCTCTATGTCGAGGGGGTATGAGCAGTTCTTC. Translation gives CASSSMSRGYEQFF.

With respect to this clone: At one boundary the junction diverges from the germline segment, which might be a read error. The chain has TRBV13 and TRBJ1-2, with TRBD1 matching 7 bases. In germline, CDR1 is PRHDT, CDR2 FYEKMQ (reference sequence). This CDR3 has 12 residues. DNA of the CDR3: TGTGCCAGCAGTTCCGGGACAGACCTTCAATACTTC. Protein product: CASSSGTDLQYF.

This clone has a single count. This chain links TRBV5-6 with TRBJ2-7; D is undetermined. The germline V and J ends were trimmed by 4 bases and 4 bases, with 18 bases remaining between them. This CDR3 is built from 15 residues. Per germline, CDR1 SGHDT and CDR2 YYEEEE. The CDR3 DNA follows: TGTGCCAGCAGCCCAGGCCCCTCCTTAGTTTACGAGCAGTACTTC. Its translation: CASSPGPSLVYEQYF. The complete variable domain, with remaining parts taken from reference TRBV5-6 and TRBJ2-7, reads DAGVTQSPTHLIKTRGQQVTLRCSPKSGHDTVSWYQQALGQGPQFIFQYYEEEERQRGNFPDRFSGHQFPNYSSELNVNALLLGDSALYLCASSPGPSLVYEQYFGPGTRLTVT.

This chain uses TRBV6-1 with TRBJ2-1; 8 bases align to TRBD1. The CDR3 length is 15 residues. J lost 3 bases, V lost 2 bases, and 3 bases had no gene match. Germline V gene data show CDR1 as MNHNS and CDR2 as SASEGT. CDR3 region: CASSERGQDYNEQFF. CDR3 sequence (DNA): TGTGCCAGCAGTGAACGGGGACAGGACTACAATGAGCAGTTCTTC.

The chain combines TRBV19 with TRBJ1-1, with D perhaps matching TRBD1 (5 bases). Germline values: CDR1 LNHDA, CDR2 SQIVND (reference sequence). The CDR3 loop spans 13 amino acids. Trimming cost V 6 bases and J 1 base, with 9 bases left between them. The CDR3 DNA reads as TGTGCCAGTAGGAAAACAGGGAACACTGAAGCTTTCTTT. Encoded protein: CASRKTGNTEAFF.

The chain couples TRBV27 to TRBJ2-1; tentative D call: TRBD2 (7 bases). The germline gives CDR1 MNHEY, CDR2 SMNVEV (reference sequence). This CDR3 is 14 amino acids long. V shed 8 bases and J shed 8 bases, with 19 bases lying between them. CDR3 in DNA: TGTGCCAGCGTCCCCCGTGTGGGGGGGCATGAGCAGTTCTTC. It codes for CASVPRVGGHEQFF.

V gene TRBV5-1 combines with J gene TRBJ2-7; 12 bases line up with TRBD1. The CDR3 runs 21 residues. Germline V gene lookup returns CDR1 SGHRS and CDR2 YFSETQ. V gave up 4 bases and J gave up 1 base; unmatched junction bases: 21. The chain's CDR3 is CASSPREPGQGAHARSYEQYF. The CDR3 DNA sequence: TGCGCCAGCAGCCCCCGCGAACCGGGACAGGGGGCGCATGCTAGGTCCTACGAGCAGTACTTC.

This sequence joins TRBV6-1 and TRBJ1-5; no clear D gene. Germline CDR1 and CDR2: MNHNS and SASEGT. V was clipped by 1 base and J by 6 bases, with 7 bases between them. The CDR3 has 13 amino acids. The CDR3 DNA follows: TGTGCCAGCAGTGAAGGGGGAGTTCAGCCCCAGCATTTT. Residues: CASSEGGVQPQHF.

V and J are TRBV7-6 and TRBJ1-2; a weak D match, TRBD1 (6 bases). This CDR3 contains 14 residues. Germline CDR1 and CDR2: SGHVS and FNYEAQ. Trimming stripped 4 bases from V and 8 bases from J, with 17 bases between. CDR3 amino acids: CASSSDGTFGGYTF. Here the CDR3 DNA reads TGTGCCAGCAGCTCCGATGGGACATTCGGCGGCTACACCTTC. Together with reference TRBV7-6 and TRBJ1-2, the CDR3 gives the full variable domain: GAGVSQSPRYKVTKRGQDVALRCDPISGHVSLYWYRQALGQGPEFLTYFNYEAQQDKSGLPNDRFSAERPEGSISTLTIQRTEQRDSAMYRCASSSDGTFGGYTFGSGTRLTVV.

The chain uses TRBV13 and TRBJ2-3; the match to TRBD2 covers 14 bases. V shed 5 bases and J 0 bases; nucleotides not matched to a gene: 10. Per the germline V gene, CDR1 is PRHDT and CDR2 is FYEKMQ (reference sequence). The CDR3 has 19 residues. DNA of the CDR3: TGTGCCAGCAGCCCCCGCGGGACTAGCGGGGGAACTAGCACAGATACGCAGTATTTT. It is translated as CASSPRGTSGGTSTDTQYF.

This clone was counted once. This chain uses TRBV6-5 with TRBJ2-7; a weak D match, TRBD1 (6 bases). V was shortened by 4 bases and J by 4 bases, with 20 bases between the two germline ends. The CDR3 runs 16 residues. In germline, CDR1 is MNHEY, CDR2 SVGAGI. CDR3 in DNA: TGTGCCAGCAGTTTCTACTCAATACAGGGCGATTACGAGCAGTACTTC. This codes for CASSFYSIQGDYEQYF.

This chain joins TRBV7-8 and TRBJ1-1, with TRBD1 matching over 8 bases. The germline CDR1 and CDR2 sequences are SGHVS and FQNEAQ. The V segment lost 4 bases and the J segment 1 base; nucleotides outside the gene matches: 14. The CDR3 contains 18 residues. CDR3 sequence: CASSSDRGLSRKNTEAFF. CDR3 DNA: TGTGCCAGCAGCTCAGACAGGGGCCTTAGCCGTAAGAACACTGAAGCTTTCTTT.

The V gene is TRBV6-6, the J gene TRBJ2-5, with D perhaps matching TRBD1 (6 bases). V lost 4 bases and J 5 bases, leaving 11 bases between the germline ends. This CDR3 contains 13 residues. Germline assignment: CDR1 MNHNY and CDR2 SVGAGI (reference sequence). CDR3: CASSFQGSETQYF. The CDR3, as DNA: TGTGCCAGCAGTTTCCAGGGGTCCGAGACCCAGTACTTC.

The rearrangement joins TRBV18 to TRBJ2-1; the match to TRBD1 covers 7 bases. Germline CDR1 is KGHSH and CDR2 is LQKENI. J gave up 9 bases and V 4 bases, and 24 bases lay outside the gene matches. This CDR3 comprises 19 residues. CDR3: CASSQTSPRQGRWVGEQFF. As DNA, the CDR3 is TGTGCCAGCTCACAAACAAGCCCGCGACAGGGCCGGTGGGTTGGTGAGCAGTTCTTC.

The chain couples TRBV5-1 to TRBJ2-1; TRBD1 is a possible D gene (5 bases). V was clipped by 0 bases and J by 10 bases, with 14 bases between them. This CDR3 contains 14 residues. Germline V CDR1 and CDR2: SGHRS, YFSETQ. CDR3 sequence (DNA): TGCGCCAGCAGCTTGGTGTTCAGGGTAGGAGAGCAGTTCTTC. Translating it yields CASSLVFRVGEQFF.

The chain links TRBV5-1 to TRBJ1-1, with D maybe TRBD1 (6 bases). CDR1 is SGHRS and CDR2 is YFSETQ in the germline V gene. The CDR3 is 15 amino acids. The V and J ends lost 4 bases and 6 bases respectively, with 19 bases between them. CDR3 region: CASSPRQVLTAEAFF. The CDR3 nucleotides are TGCGCCAGCAGCCCCAGACAGGTCCTGACCGCTGAAGCTTTCTTT.

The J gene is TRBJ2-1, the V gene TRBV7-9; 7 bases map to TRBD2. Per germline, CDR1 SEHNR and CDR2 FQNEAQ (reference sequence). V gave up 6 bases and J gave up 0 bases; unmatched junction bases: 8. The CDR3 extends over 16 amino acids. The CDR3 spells CASRIASGSSYNEQFF. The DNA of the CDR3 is TGTGCCAGCAGAATAGCTAGCGGTAGCTCCTACAATGAGCAGTTCTTC. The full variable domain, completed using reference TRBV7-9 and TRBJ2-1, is DTGVSQNPRHKITKRGQNVTFRCDPISEHNRLYWYRQTLGQGPEFLTYFQNEAQLEKSRLLSDRFSAERPKGSFSTLEIQRTEQGDSAMYLCASRIASGSSYNEQFFGPGTRLTVL.